The 10 T cell receptor beta chains below come from one sample, sequenced in a study of cytomegalovirus exposure and HLA in healthy donors. The PCR had 60 Vbeta and 13 Jbeta primers. The table came from immunoSEQ multiplex PCR; TCRdb's copy has only in-frame clones and leaves some out. The sample has under 150,000 clones; about 81% are singletons. The specimen sequenced was PBMCs. These receptors were taken from a woman in her fifties or sixties in good health and CMV-seropositive.

The rearrangement uses TRBV23-1 and TRBJ1-2; D ambiguous. TRBV23-1 is known as an ORF, though its function is uncertain. This CDR3 comprises 14 residues. The V end lost 4 bases, the J end lost 0 bases, and 9 bases lay between the germline ends. DNA of the CDR3: TGCGCCAGCAGTCCCTGCACAGCTAACTATGGCTACACCTTC. Its protein product is CASSPCTANYGYTF.

The V gene is TRBV7-8, the J gene TRBJ2-7; 9 bases map to TRBD2. The germline V gene encodes CDR1 SGHVS and CDR2 FQNEAQ. Trimming at V came to 5 bases and at J to 2 bases, leaving 10 bases not matched to a gene. This CDR3 spans 16 amino acids. Here the CDR3 reads CASSPPPSGTTYEQYF. The CDR3 nucleotides are TGTGCCAGCAGCCCCCCCCCTAGCGGGACTACCTACGAGCAGTACTTC. The full variable domain, in which reference TRBV7-8 and TRBJ2-7 provide the parts outside the CDR3, is GAGVSQSPRYKVAKRGQDVALRCDPISGHVSLFWYQQALGQGPEFLTYFQNEAQLDKSGLPSDRFFAERPEGSVSTLKIQRTQQEDSAVYLCASSPPPSGTTYEQYFGPGTRLTVT.

The chain uses TRBV30 and TRBJ1-1, with D unresolved. This CDR3 is 12 amino acids long. In germline, CDR1 is GTSNPN, CDR2 SVGIG (reference sequence). The V end lost 7 bases, the J end lost 1 base, and 10 bases lay between the germline ends. CDR3 sequence: CASAPGNTEAFF. The CDR3 region has the DNA TGTGCCTCCGCCCCGGGGAACACTGAAGCTTTCTTT.

The sample holds a few counts of this clone. The chain uses TRBV5-1 and TRBJ2-5, with TRBD2 matching 12 bases. Per germline, CDR1 SGHRS and CDR2 YFSETQ. Losses at the gene ends were 4 bases for V and 5 bases for J; bases not matched to a gene: 3. CDR3 length: 14 residues. CDR3 protein: CASSIGLAGETQYF. The CDR3, as DNA: TGCGCCAGCAGCATCGGACTAGCGGGGGAGACCCAGTACTTC.

The V gene is TRBV11-1, the J gene TRBJ2-7, with 7 bases lining up with TRBD1. This CDR3 spans 12 amino acids. J was trimmed by 2 bases and V by 8 bases; bases with no gene match: 3. Per the germline V gene, CDR1 is SGHAT and CDR2 is FQDESV (reference sequence). CDR3 sequence (DNA): TGTGCCAGCTCCGGACAGGCCTACGAGCAGTACTTC. Its translation: CASSGQAYEQYF.

This clone was observed a few times. Other DNA sequences in the same sample also yield this CDR3. V usage is TRBV6-5 and J usage is TRBJ2-7; 9 bases align to TRBD1. With 5 bases clipped from V and 8 bases from J, the junction kept 7 bases outside the gene matches. The CDR3 is made up of 13 amino acids. Germline V gene lookup returns CDR1 MNHEY and CDR2 SVGAGI. Here the CDR3 reads CASSQIQGAKQYF. The CDR3 nucleotides read TGTGCCAGCAGTCAGATACAGGGGGCAAAGCAGTACTTC.

The chain carries TRBV18 and TRBJ2-1; 10 nucleotides line up with TRBD2. Germline V gives CDR1 KGHSH, CDR2 LQKENI. CDR3 size: 16 residues. With V trimmed by 5 bases and J by 7 bases, 11 bases remained unmatched. For the CDR3, the DNA is TGTGCCAGCTCAGCAAGGACTAGCGGACGGGGAAATGAGCAGTTCTTC. It yields the protein CASSARTSGRGNEQFF.

The chain links TRBV6-4 to TRBJ2-6; D is unresolved. From germline, CDR1 is MRHNA and CDR2 SNTAGT. The CDR3 sequence is 14 residues long. V lost 5 bases and J 2 bases, leaving 7 bases between the germline ends. The CDR3 spells CASSRSTGANVLTF. CDR3 nucleotides: TGTGCCAGCAGTCGGAGTACTGGGGCCAACGTCCTGACTTTC.

Here the CDR3 DNA reads TGTGCCAGCAGCCCCCAAACTGGAAACACCATATATTTT. Translation gives CASSPQTGNTIYF. V and J are TRBV7-2 and TRBJ1-3; no reliable D call. The germline CDR1 and CDR2 sequences are SGHTA and FQGNSA. This CDR3 contains 13 residues. Trimming took off 5 bases at V and 2 bases at J, with 7 bases between the two ends. Variable domain in full (rest from reference TRBV7-2 and TRBJ1-3): GAGVSQSPSNKVTEKGKDVELRCDPISGHTALYWYRQSLGQGLEFLIYFQGNSAPDKSGLPSDRFSAERTGGSVSTLTIQRTQQEDSAVYLCASSPQTGNTIYFGEGSWLTVV.

The rearrangement uses TRBV25-1 and TRBJ2-7; D may be TRBD2 (6 bases). There are 15 residues in the CDR3. The germline gives CDR1 MGHDK, CDR2 SYGVNS. Trimming removed 4 bases from V and 2 bases from J, with 15 bases in between. The CDR3, as DNA: TGTGCCAGCAGTGGAACAAGACTAGTTCCCTACGAGCAGTACTTC. Its translation: CASSGTRLVPYEQYF.